This T cell receptor (beta chain) is drawn from a study of T cells after yellow fever vaccination (dated by TCRdb to the late 2010s). For context, the study as a whole: The SMART-Seq v4 Ultra Low Input RNA kit was used to prepare libraries from fractions with low cell numbers. Bulk TCR alpha and beta repertoires were sequenced longitudinally to track T-cell clones before and after primary and booster YFV17D yellow fever vaccination. Two healthy male donors, one aged 18 to 29 and one aged 30 to 40 years, made up the cohort. Blood was drawn at multiple timepoints before and after primary and secondary immunization, with bulk PBMC replicates and cell subsets isolated. Summary of the overall study and its limitations: Most clones expanded after primary vaccination (almost 97% of CD4 and approximately 86% of CD8) were re-detected after the booster, suggesting that broad memory maintenance occurred. Only a couple of donors were included in the study, so the extent to which the findings can be generalized is limited. Compared with the primary T-cell response, the secondary T-cell response was weaker but faster, peaking on day 5 rather than day 15. FACS-sorted repertoires could contain abundant contaminating clonotypes from the bulk population, so computational filtering was required. A small share of clonotypes was detected in both CD4 and CD8 compartments, with the overlap likely arising from convergent recombination.

This clonotype was counted between two and nine times. The antigen it recognizes is unknown. No qualities accompany the bases; no much larger clone lies one base away. The treatment or condition label corresponds to: live attenuated yellow fever vaccine strain. At every blood-draw timepoint, two biological replicates of bulk PBMCs were collected. PBMCs were isolated from peripheral blood using a standard Ficoll-Paque protocol. TriZol was used to extract RNA from bulk PBMCs, from CD4 and CD8 fractions, and from dextramer-positive and dextramer-negative fractions. The data were produced on an Illumina NovaSeq 6000. TCR cDNA was synthesized by 5'RACE template switching, through which a universal primer site and unique molecular identifiers were introduced. cDNA synthesis was primed from both the TCR alpha and TCR beta constant segments. Library amplification involved two PCR steps, and the second step added sample barcodes and sequencing adapters. Libraries were sequenced on Illumina HiSeq 2500 (2x100 bp) or NovaSeq (2x150 bp). The authors processed their data as follows. MIGEC handled demultiplexing of reads and collapsing into UMI consensus sequences, while MiXCR performed V(D)J alignment. Using edgeR on replicate PBMC samples, clonotypes were called vaccine-responding if FDR was below 0.01 and the log2 fold change was above 5 up to day 15. Each bulk clonotype received a CD4 or CD8 identity based on whether the sequenced CD4 or CD8 repertoire contained that clonotype at higher abundance. In-frame beta chains were kept once TCRdb had trimmed the public reads at Q25 with fastp and called clones with MiXCR. Rows matching on CDR3 protein sequence are summarized as one entry with the most common DNA and genes. The V and J calls and clone size come from TCRdb's table, not from the authors' own analysis. Present in this sample are roughly 350,000 distinct CDR3 sequences, over 4% of which were seen just once. Together, the top ten hold around 25% of the sample.

This clonotype was obtained from a young man who received the YFV17D yellow fever vaccine. Here the sequenced sample was PBMCs, taken 5 days after the yellow fever booster vaccination.

This receptor has the CDR3 CASSRLPPGLALPSSYEQYF. The DNA reads TGCGCCAGCAGCCGATTACCCCCGGGACTAGCGCTCCCGAGCTCCTACGAGCAGTACTTC. This chain is built from TRBV4-1 and TRBJ2-7, with 10 middle bases fitting TRBD2. V is cut back by 4 bases and J by 0 bases, with 18 bases in the junction unmatched. CDR1 and CDR2 are drawn from the germline V gene: MGHRA, YSYEKL. The CDR3 numbers 20 residues from cysteine through phenylalanine. The entry retains the CDR3 DNA only, 60 bases that are in frame from base 1.